The next 17 T cell receptor beta chains were all read from a single sample in a study of cytomegalovirus exposure and HLA in healthy donors. PCR involved 60 Vbeta and 13 Jbeta primers. Libraries were prepared by immunoSEQ multiplex PCR; TCRdb keeps only in-frame clonotypes and omits some of them. This table holds over 110,000 clones, about three quarters found once. The sequencing sample was made of PBMCs. These receptor sequences come from a woman in her thirties or forties in good health and CMV-seronegative.

The CDR3 sequence is CAIGPGQGNNQPQHF. DNA of the CDR3: TGTGCCATCGGGCCGGGACAGGGGAACAATCAGCCCCAGCATTTT. The chain employs TRBV10-3 and TRBJ1-5, with 10 bases lining up with TRBD1. This CDR3 spans 15 amino acids. The V and J ends lost 8 bases and 3 bases, in that order; junction bases with no gene match: 7. CDR1 ENHRY and CDR2 SYGVKD come from the germline V gene.

V is TRBV27 and J is TRBJ1-2; 9 nucleotides agree with TRBD1. The V segment lost 8 bases and the J segment 7 bases; nucleotides outside the gene matches: 17. Looked up from germline, CDR1 is MNHEY and CDR2 is SMNVEV (reference sequence). The CDR3 spans 16 residues. The CDR3 DNA is TGTGCCAGCGGCGCGGGGACAGGGAGATCCCCCGCTGGCTACACCTTC. This encodes CASGAGTGRSPAGYTF.

The chain links TRBV18 to TRBJ1-2; D is possibly TRBD1 (5 bases). From germline, CDR1 is KGHSH and CDR2 LQKENI. The CDR3 covers 13 residues. V lost 4 bases to trimming and J lost 8 bases, with 14 bases between them. The CDR3 nucleotides are TGTGCCAGCTCACAGACAGCTTTCGAGGGCTACACCTTC. It yields the protein CASSQTAFEGYTF.

This clone was seen a few times. The V gene is TRBV7-2, the J gene TRBJ1-4; 8 positions agree with TRBD1. The germline V gene encodes CDR1 SGHTA and CDR2 FQGNSA. V lost 0 bases and J lost 8; bases outside the gene matches: 5. The CDR3 has 15 amino acids. The CDR3 nucleotides are TGTGCCAGCAGCTTAGCGCAGGGGGCTTCGGAAAAACTGTTTTTT. Protein product: CASSLAQGASEKLFF.

The chain uses TRBV18 and TRBJ1-6; maybe TRBD1 (6 bases). CDR3 length equals 16 residues. V lost 5 bases, J lost 0 bases, and 11 bases lay in between. Germline lookup yields CDR1 KGHSH and CDR2 LQKENI. CDR3 DNA sequence: TGTGCCAGCTCAACGGACAGAAACTCCTATAATTCACCCCTCCACTTT. Translated: CASSTDRNSYNSPLHF.

V and J are TRBV28 and TRBJ2-1; 7 nucleotides agree with TRBD1. The CDR3 covers 14 residues. Germline CDR1 reads MDHEN; CDR2 reads SYDVKM. V shed 2 bases and J 7 bases; nucleotides not matched to a gene: 5. CDR3 loop: CASSLLRGRNEQFF. As DNA, the CDR3 is TGTGCCAGCAGTTTACTAAGGGGGCGAAATGAGCAGTTCTTC.

The chain has TRBV7-6 and TRBJ1-1; 8 bases align to TRBD1. J gave up 3 bases and V 3 bases, and 3 bases lay outside the gene matches. Germline loops: CDR1 SGHVS, CDR2 FNYEAQ. CDR3 length equals 14 residues. DNA of the CDR3: TGTGCCAGCAGCTTGACAGGGGCTTACACTGAAGCTTTCTTT. Amino acid sequence: CASSLTGAYTEAFF.

The V gene is TRBV5-4, the J gene TRBJ1-6; TRBD1 is a possible D gene (5 bases). V was pared by 3 bases and J by 7 bases, with 17 bases between. The length of the CDR3 is 16 residues. Germline V CDR1 and CDR2: SGHNT, YYREEE (reference sequence). For the CDR3, the DNA is TGTGCCAGCAGCTCTCACGGGGGATCGTTCAATTCACCCCTCCACTTT. Translated: CASSSHGGSFNSPLHF.

The chain recombines TRBV6-6 with TRBJ1-2; the match to TRBD1 covers 9 bases. Looked up from germline, CDR1 is MNHNY and CDR2 is SVGAGI (reference sequence). V trimming: 0 bases; J trimming: 3 bases; junction bases outside the gene matches: 2. This CDR3 is built from 15 residues. CDR3 DNA: TGTGCCAGCAGTTACTCGACAGGGGGGGACTATGGCTACACCTTC. It codes for CASSYSTGGDYGYTF.

This clone was counted once. The chain combines TRBV19 with TRBJ2-3, with 7 bases fitting TRBD1. From germline, CDR1 is LNHDA and CDR2 SQIVND (reference sequence). Trimming removed 5 bases from V and 1 base from J; junction bases left unmatched: 9. The CDR3 covers 16 residues. CDR3 nucleotide sequence: TGTGCCAGTAGTGTAAGGGACAGTGGGGGCACAGATACGCAGTATTTT. Protein sequence: CASSVRDSGGTDTQYF.

The chain employs TRBV20-1 and TRBJ2-7; no firm D call. Trimming removed 6 bases at V and 4 bases at J, with 7 bases between. Germline CDR1 is DFQATT and CDR2 is SNEGSKA (reference sequence). The length of the CDR3 is 10 residues. CDR3 loop: CSAQAYEQYV. In DNA, the CDR3 is TGCAGTGCCCAAGCGTACGAGCAGTACGTC.

This clone was picked up a small number of times. The chain has TRBV25-1 and TRBJ2-5; TRBD1 matches at 7 bases. The end of the DNA fits TRBJ2-7 better, so the J call may be wrong. The CDR3 is made up of 12 amino acids. Per germline, CDR1 MGHDK and CDR2 SYGVNS. In DNA form, the CDR3 reads TGTGCCAGCAGTGGGACAGGCGGCGAGCAGTACTTC. It translates to CASSGTGGEQYF.

This rearrangement joins TRBV7-3 to TRBJ2-3; TRBD2 aligns across 8 bases. In germline, CDR1 is SGHTA, CDR2 FQGTGA. J gave up 1 base and V 4 bases, and 1 base lay outside the gene matches. The CDR3 has 14 residues. In DNA form, the CDR3 reads TGTGCCAGCAGCTCAGCGGGGGGCACAGATACGCAGTATTTT. This encodes CASSSAGGTDTQYF.

The chain carries TRBV7-2 and TRBJ2-5, with TRBD2 identical over 8 bases. The CDR3 sequence is 16 residues long. Germline V CDR1 and CDR2: SGHTA, FQGNSA. The V gene end was trimmed by 5 bases and the J gene end by 1 base; junction bases not matched to a gene: 9. CDR3 coding DNA: TGTGCCAGCAGCCCCGGGACTAGAGGTTCCCAAGAGACCCAGTACTTC. Amino acid sequence: CASSPGTRGSQETQYF.

The chain is built from TRBV29-1 and TRBJ2-3; a possible D gene is TRBD1 (6 bases). CDR1 and CDR2 (germline): SQVTM, ANQGSEA. Trimming took 8 bases from V and 5 from J, leaving 14 bases between them. The CDR3 runs 12 residues. This chain's CDR3 is CSMGAGVDTQYF. The CDR3 bases are TGCAGCATGGGAGCAGGGGTAGATACGCAGTATTTT.

The V call is TRBV7-9, the J call TRBJ1-2; D is uncertain. CDR3 size: 13 residues. Trimming removed 1 base at V and 8 bases at J, with 11 bases between. CDR1 and CDR2 (germline): SEHNR, FQNEAQ (reference sequence). The CDR3 nucleotides read TGTGCCAGCAGCTTAGGACCCCAGGAAGGCTACACCTTC. Translation gives CASSLGPQEGYTF.

The V and J genes are TRBV5-1 and TRBJ1-5, with D possibly TRBD1 on 5 matching bases. The CDR3 spans 15 residues. V shed 4 bases and J shed 5 bases, with 16 bases lying between them. Germline lookup yields CDR1 SGHRS and CDR2 YFSETQ. In DNA, the CDR3 is TGCGCCAGCAGCGCTACTTGGGGGGTCGATCAGCCCCAGCATTTT. As protein: CASSATWGVDQPQHF.